The clone carrying this T cell receptor beta chain has more than one count but fewer than ten. Its antigen is not known. Germline-derived CDR1 and CDR2 are ENHRY and SYGVKD. Trimming stripped 2 bases from V and 3 bases from J, with 14 bases between. This CDR3 comprises 15 residues. This sample is drawn from a study of blood T cells in healthy people across ages. Study-level findings and limits: The unknown donor CMV status may have confounded expanded clonotype changes. Per million T cells, TCR beta diversity dropped roughly linearly as age increased.

A sample-barcoded 5' primer and a J-beta primer mix were used in a second PCR of about 7 to 11 cycles. Each CDR3 protein gets one entry after TCRdb re-called the 5' RACE reads with MiXCR. The sample yields more than 600,000 distinct CDR3 sequences, roughly 25% seen once. These data also formed part of another study, on T cells of mothers and their children. That paper adds: From each mother came over 8.5 million TCR beta CDR3 reads, and from each child came about 3 million. Biologically related mothers and children overlapped slightly more than unrelated pairs, a non-significant difference.

This rearrangement joins TRBV10-3 to TRBJ2-7; D is uncertain. The receptor was derived from a boy younger than 18 in good health. What was sequenced was blood. This CDR3 is CAISEIANLNYEQYF. In DNA, the CDR3 is TGTGCCATCAGTGAGATCGCGAACCTTAACTACGAGCAGTACTTC.